This T cell receptor (beta chain) was identified in a study of cytomegalovirus exposure and HLA in healthy donors. The trim removed 1 base at V and 7 bases at J, leaving 7 bases unmatched. Per germline, CDR1 LGHNT and CDR2 FRNRAP. This CDR3 contains 15 residues. Donors were nominally healthy when sampled, though unrecorded immune exposures were likely. With 60 Vbeta and 13 Jbeta primers, the PCR was carried out. Repertoires were generated with immunoSEQ multiplex PCR, while TCRdb's copy carries only in-frame clones and drops some. The data hold around 140,000 clones, with more than 70% observed a single time.

The receptor's source is a man aged 50 or older in good health and CMV-seropositive. This sequence joins TRBV12-5 and TRBJ2-7; TRBD1 matches at 10 bases. Input material: PBMCs. This chain's CDR3 is CASGLGFGQGGEQYF. The CDR3 nucleotides read TGTGCTAGTGGTTTGGGGTTTGGACAGGGGGGAGAGCAGTACTTC.